These 18 T cell receptor beta chains share one sample of origin, sequenced in a study of blood T cell repertoires in COVID-19. Repertoires were generated with immunoSEQ multiplex PCR, while TCRdb's copy carries only in-frame clones and drops some. The data show approximately 250,000 clones, over 75% seen once. Sequencing was done on a sample of PBMCs or T cells enriched from blood (not recorded which). Receptors were obtained from a young woman who had recovered from COVID-19.

To note about this clone: Different DNA sequences within this sample yield the same CDR3. The J gene is TRBJ2-5, the V gene TRBV7-9; TRBD2 aligns across 11 bases. Germline trimming cut 1 base from V and 4 bases from J; bases unmatched to any gene: 5. The CDR3 has 16 amino acids. Germline V gene data show CDR1 as SEHNR and CDR2 as FQNEAQ (reference sequence). CDR3 loop: CASSLGTSGRRETQYF. The DNA for the CDR3 is TGTGCCAGCAGCTTAGGAACTAGCGGGAGAAGAGAGACCCAGTACTTC.

This clone was seen a handful of times. The chain combines TRBV6-5 with TRBJ2-7; 11 bases match TRBD1. Germline V gene data show CDR1 as MNHEY and CDR2 as SVGAGI. There are 16 residues in the CDR3. Trimming removed 0 bases from V and 4 bases from J; junction bases left unmatched: 5. The CDR3 nucleotides read TGTGCCAGCAGTTACTCGAGGGACAGGGGGACATACGAGCAGTACTTC. Translating gives CASSYSRDRGTYEQYF.

The V and J genes are TRBV12-5 and TRBJ1-2; TRBD1 is a possible D gene (5 bases). V was clipped by 1 base and J by 2 bases, with 11 bases between them. The germline CDR1 and CDR2 sequences are LGHNT and FRNRAP. The CDR3 runs to 15 residues. The CDR3 sequence is CASGLGRGSNYGYTF. The CDR3 DNA sequence: TGTGCTAGTGGTTTGGGTCGGGGGTCCAACTATGGCTACACCTTC. Full variable domain (rest looked up from reference TRBV12-5 and TRBJ1-2): DARVTQTPRHKVTEMGQEVTMRCQPILGHNTVFWYRQTMMQGLELLAYFRNRAPLDDSGMPKDRFSAEMPDATLATLKIQPSEPRDSAVYFCASGLGRGSNYGYTFGSGTRLTVV.

V gene TRBV19 combines with J gene TRBJ1-5; 7 nucleotides match TRBD1. Germline assignment: CDR1 LNHDA and CDR2 SQIVND (reference sequence). V gave up 5 bases and J gave up 4 bases; unmatched junction bases: 5. The CDR3 covers 14 residues. The CDR3 region has the DNA TGTGCCAGTAGTGTACAGACAGGGAATCAGCCCCAGCATTTT. Its translation: CASSVQTGNQPQHF.

This chain joins TRBV18 and TRBJ1-1; possibly TRBD1 for D (6 bases). Trimming cost V 6 bases and J 11 bases, with 19 bases left between them. CDR3 length: 13 residues. From germline, CDR1 is KGHSH and CDR2 LQKENI. The CDR3 region is CASSTLRGPSAFF. In DNA, the CDR3 is TGTGCCAGCTCTACCCTCAGGGGCCCCTCGGCTTTCTTT.

The chain carries TRBV7-3 and TRBJ1-1; 7 bases agree with TRBD1. Per germline, CDR1 SGHTA and CDR2 FQGTGA. The CDR3 covers 17 residues. V shed 6 bases and J 0 bases; nucleotides not matched to a gene: 13. The CDR3 nucleotides read TGTGCCAGCAGGTCGCTAGGGGGCTCGGCGGTGAACACTGAAGCTTTCTTT. The encoded protein is CASRSLGGSAVNTEAFF.

The DNA for the CDR3 is TGTGCCACCAGTGATTTGGAGCGGGCTGAAGCTTTCTTT. It is translated as CATSDLERAEAFF. V usage is TRBV24-1 and J usage is TRBJ1-1; no firm D call. Germline CDR1 and CDR2: KGHDR and SFDVKD. Trimming took 0 bases from V and 6 from J, leaving 7 bases between them. This CDR3 has 13 amino acids.

This rearrangement joins TRBV13 to TRBJ2-5, with 7 nucleotides matching TRBD1. CDR1 and CDR2 (germline): PRHDT, FYEKMQ (reference sequence). Losses at the gene ends were 5 bases for V and 7 bases for J; bases not matched to a gene: 10. There are 14 residues in the CDR3. The CDR3 spells CASSLIGSGGTQYF. The CDR3 DNA reads TGTGCCAGCAGCCTGATAGGGTCAGGGGGGACCCAGTACTTC.

The V and J genes are TRBV10-3 and TRBJ1-5; no firm D call. Germline values: CDR1 ENHRY, CDR2 SYGVKD. This CDR3 is 12 amino acids long. The ends were cut back, 1 base at V and 7 bases at J, with 5 bases in the middle. CDR3 coding DNA: TGTGCCATCAGTGAGTACTACCAGCCCCAGCATTTT. Its protein is CAISEYYQPQHF.

The V and J genes are TRBV5-4 and TRBJ2-7, with 8 positions matching TRBD1. The germline gives CDR1 SGHNT, CDR2 YYREEE (reference sequence). V dropped 2 bases and J dropped 3; count of bases not matched to a gene: 7. The CDR3 has 15 residues. In DNA, the CDR3 is TGTGCCAGCAGCTTCCGGACAGGGTGGGTCTACGAGCAGTACTTC. It codes for CASSFRTGWVYEQYF.

V and J are TRBV10-3 and TRBJ2-1; TRBD2 matches at 14 bases. The V and J ends lost 3 bases and 7 bases, in that order; junction bases with no gene match: 5. This CDR3 spans 16 amino acids. Germline-derived CDR1 and CDR2 are ENHRY and SYGVKD. The CDR3 spells CAISDPGLAGANEQFF. The CDR3 DNA reads as TGTGCCATCAGTGATCCGGGACTAGCGGGAGCTAATGAGCAGTTCTTC.

The rearrangement joins TRBV4-1 to TRBJ2-1, with D perhaps TRBD2 (5 bases). With 0 bases removed from V and 7 bases from J, the gap between germline ends came to 10 bases. Germline assignment: CDR1 MGHRA and CDR2 YSYEKL. The CDR3 has 14 residues. CDR3 DNA sequence: TGCGCCAGCAGCCAAGATCGTCGCGGGAATGAGCAGTTCTTC. The encoded protein is CASSQDRRGNEQFF.

V usage is TRBV27 and J usage is TRBJ2-5, with TRBD1 identical over 9 bases. CDR1 is MNHEY, CDR2 SMNVEV, per germline (reference sequence). The J segment lost 1 base and the V segment lost 4 bases, leaving 1 base of the junction unmatched. This CDR3 spans 14 amino acids. The CDR3 reads CASSSTGGQETQYF. In DNA form, the CDR3 reads TGTGCCAGCAGTTCGACAGGGGGCCAAGAGACCCAGTACTTC.

This rearrangement joins TRBV27 to TRBJ2-4, with 7 bases that match TRBD2. This CDR3 has 14 amino acids. Losses at the gene ends were 4 bases for V and 5 bases for J; bases not matched to a gene: 5. Germline values: CDR1 MNHEY, CDR2 SMNVEV (reference sequence). The DNA of the CDR3 is TGTGCCAGCAGTTGGCGCGGGGGAGAAAACATTCAGTACTTC. Amino acid sequence: CASSWRGGENIQYF.

This chain uses TRBV6-5 with TRBJ2-5; 8 bases are shared with TRBD1. The CDR3 is made up of 14 amino acids. J was trimmed by 5 bases and V by 6 bases; bases with no gene match: 8. Germline V gene data show CDR1 as MNHEY and CDR2 as SVGAGI. The CDR3 DNA follows: TGTGCCAGCAGCCGTGACAGGGGTAGGGAGACCCAGTACTTC. Amino acid sequence: CASSRDRGRETQYF.

V usage is TRBV9 and J usage is TRBJ2-7; 11 bases are shared with TRBD1. Germline values: CDR1 SGDLS, CDR2 YYNGEE. The CDR3 consists of 15 residues. The junction had 2 bases not matched to a gene; V was cut back by 3 bases and J by 0 bases. CDR3 in amino acids: CASSEGQGVSYEQYF. Written as DNA, the CDR3 is TGTGCCAGCAGCGAGGGACAGGGGGTCTCCTACGAGCAGTACTTC.

The chain combines TRBV4-1 with TRBJ2-7; a weak D match, TRBD2 (5 bases). Germline assignment: CDR1 MGHRA and CDR2 YSYEKL. The V end was cut by 1 base, the J end by 3 bases, with 16 bases between. The CDR3 is made up of 16 amino acids. The DNA of the CDR3 is TGCGCCAGCAGCCAAGGTCTAGCAGGCTCCTACTACGAGCAGTACTTC. Its protein is CASSQGLAGSYYEQYF.

The genes are TRBV7-9 and TRBJ1-2; 8 bases fit TRBD1. The germline V gene encodes CDR1 SEHNR and CDR2 FQNEAQ (reference sequence). Germline trimming cut 5 bases from V and 5 bases from J; bases unmatched to any gene: 7. The CDR3 totals 14 residues. The CDR3 DNA follows: TGTGCCAGCAGCGCGGGGACAGGATTTTATGGCTACACCTTC. It specifies CASSAGTGFYGYTF.